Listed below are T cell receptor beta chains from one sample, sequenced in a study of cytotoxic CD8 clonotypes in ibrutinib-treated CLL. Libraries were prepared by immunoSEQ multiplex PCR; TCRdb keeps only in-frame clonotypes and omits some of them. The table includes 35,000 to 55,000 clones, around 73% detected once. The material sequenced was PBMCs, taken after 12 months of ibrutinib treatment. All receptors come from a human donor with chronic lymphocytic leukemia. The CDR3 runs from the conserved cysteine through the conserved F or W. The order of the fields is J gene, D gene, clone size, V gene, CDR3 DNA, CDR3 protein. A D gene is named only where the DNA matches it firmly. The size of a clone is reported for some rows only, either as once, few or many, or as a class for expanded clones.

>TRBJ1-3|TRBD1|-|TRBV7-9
TGTGCCAGCAGCCGCAGCGTGACAGGGACCGGAAACACCATATATTTT
CASSRSVTGTGNTIYF
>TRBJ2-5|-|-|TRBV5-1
TGCGCCAGCAGCTTGGTATTCGCAGGGGCAGCAGGAGAGACCCAGTACTTC
CASSLVFAGAAGETQYF
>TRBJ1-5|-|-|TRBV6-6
TGTGCCAGCAGAACTCGGGGAGGGGGTGGCAATCAGCCCCAGCATTTT
CASRTRGGGGNQPQHF
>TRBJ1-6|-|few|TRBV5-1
TGCGCCAGCAGCCTTAGGACACCAATCAACTCACCCCTCCACTTT
CASSLRTPINSPLHF
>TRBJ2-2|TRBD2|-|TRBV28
TGTGCCAGCAGTCCAGCGGGGGCCAATGGTGGCACCGGGGAGCTGTTTTTT
CASSPAGANGGTGELFF
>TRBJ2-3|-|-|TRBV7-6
TGTGCCAGCAGCTTAGACGATACGCAGTATTTT
CASSLDDTQYF
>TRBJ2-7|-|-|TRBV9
TGTGCCAGCAGCTCCCACCCGGGACCAACCTACGAGCAGTACTTC
CASSSHPGPTYEQYF
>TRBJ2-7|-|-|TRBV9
TGTGCCAGCAACGGCGGAAGTCACTACGAGCAGTACTTC
CASNGGSHYEQYF
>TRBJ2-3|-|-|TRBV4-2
TGTGCCAGCAGCCAAGATTTGCAGGTTACGCAGTATTTT
CASSQDLQVTQYF
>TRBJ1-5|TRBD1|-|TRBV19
TGTGCCAGTACCCAGGGACAGGGGGCGAGGCAGCCCCAGCATTTT
CASTQGQGARQPQHF
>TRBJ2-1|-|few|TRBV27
TGTGCCAGCTCAATTATCGGGAATGAGCAGTTCTTC
CASSIIGNEQFF
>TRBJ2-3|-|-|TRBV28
TGTGCCAGCAGTTTATATGCAGAATACACAGATACGCAGTATTTT
CASSLYAEYTDTQYF
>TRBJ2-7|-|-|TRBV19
TGTGCCAGTAGTACCTTGACTAGTTCCGCCTACGAGCAGTACTTC
CASSTLTSSAYEQYF
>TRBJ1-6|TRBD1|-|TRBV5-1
TGCGCCAGCAGCTTGGGGACAGGGGATTCACCCCTCCACTTT
CASSLGTGDSPLHF
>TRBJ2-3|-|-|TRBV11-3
TGTGCCAGCAGCTTAGGGCCTACCCCCGCAGATACGCAGTATTTT
CASSLGPTPADTQYF
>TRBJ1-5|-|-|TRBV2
TGTGCCAGCAGGAGGCAATACGACAATCAGCCCCAGCATTTT
CASRRQYDNQPQHF
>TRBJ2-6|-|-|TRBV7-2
TGTGCCAGCAGCTTAGCCCGCTCTGGGGCCAACGTCCTGACTTTC
CASSLARSGANVLTF
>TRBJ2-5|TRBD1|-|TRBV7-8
TGTGCCAGCAGCTTAGCGGGGACAGGACAAGAGACCCAGTACTTC
CASSLAGTGQETQYF
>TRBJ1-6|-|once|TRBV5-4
TGTGCCAGCAGCTTGACAGGCGTTAATTCACCCCTCCACTTT
CASSLTGVNSPLHF
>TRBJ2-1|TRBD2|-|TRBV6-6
TGTGCCAGCAGGGTACTAGCGGGGGCCTTAAATGAGCAGTTCTTC
CASRVLAGALNEQFF
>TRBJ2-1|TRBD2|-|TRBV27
TGTGCCAGTAGCGGGGGGGCCTTCTACAATGAGCAGTTCTTC
CASSGGAFYNEQFF
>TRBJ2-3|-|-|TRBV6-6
TGTGCCAGCAAGGACAGCCCCACTGAGGATACGCAGTATTTT
CASKDSPTEDTQYF
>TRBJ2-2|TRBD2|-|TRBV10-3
TGTGCCATCAGTGAGCCGGGACTAGCTTTTACCGGGGAGCTGTTTTTT
CAISEPGLAFTGELFF
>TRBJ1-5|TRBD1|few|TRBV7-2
TGTGCCAGCAGCTACCAGACAGGGAGCAATCAGCCCCAGCATTTT
CASSYQTGSNQPQHF
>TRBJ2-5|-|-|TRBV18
TGTGCCAGCTCACTCCGGGACTCCGAAGAGACCCAGTACTTC
CASSLRDSEETQYF
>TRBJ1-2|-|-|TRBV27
TGTGCCAGCAGTTGGGGACCGAGGAAGTATGGCTACACCTTC
CASSWGPRKYGYTF
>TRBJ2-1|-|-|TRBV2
TGTGCCAGCAGGGACCGGGACCAGGCGAATGAGCAGTTCTTC
CASRDRDQANEQFF
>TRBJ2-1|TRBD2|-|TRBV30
TGTGCCCGGCTTCGAGCGAGCGGGGGGGCCTATGAGCAGTTCTTC
CARLRASGGAYEQFF
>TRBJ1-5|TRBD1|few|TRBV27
TGTGCCAGCAACAACAGGGGTTCACAACAGCCCCAGCATTTT
CASNNRGSQQPQHF
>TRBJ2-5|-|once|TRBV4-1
TGCGCCAGCAGCCAAGGGGCAAGCCAAGAGACCCAGTACTTC
CASSQGASQETQYF
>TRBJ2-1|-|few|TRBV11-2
TGTGCCAGCAGCCCCCGCCCCCGGGACAATGAGCAGTTCTTC
CASSPRPRDNEQFF
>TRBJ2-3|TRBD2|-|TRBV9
TGTGCCAGCAGCGTTCAGGGTAGCGGGGGCGTGGCAGATACGCAGTATTTT
CASSVQGSGGVADTQYF
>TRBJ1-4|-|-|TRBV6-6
TGTGCCAGCAGTCCAGATCCTGGGGGTAGTGAAAAACTGTTTTTT
CASSPDPGGSEKLFF